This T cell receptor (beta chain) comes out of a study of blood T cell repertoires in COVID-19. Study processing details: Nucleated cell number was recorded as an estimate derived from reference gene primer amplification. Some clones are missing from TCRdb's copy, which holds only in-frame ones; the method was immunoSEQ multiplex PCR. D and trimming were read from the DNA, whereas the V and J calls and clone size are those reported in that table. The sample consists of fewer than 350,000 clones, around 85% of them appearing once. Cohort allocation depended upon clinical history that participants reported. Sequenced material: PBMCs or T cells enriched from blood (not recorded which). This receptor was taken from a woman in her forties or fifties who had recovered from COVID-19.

The CDR3 region is CAWSATDRAAFF. The CDR3 nucleotides are TGTGCCTGGAGTGCAACGGACAGGGCAGCTTTCTTT. The V gene is TRBV30, the J gene TRBJ1-1, with 8 positions matching TRBD1. Germline CDR1 is GTSNPN and CDR2 is SVGIG (reference sequence). The CDR3 extends over 12 amino acids. J gave up 10 bases and V 1 base, and 5 bases lay outside the gene matches. Based on the CDR3 plus reference TRBV30 and TRBJ1-1, the full variable domain is SQTIHQWPATLVQPVGSPLSLECTVEGTSNPNLYWYRQAAGRGLQLLFYSVGIGQISSEVPQNLSASRPQDRQFILSSKKLLLSDSGFYLCAWSATDRAAFFGQGTRLTVV.